This T cell receptor (beta chain) is drawn from a study of cytomegalovirus exposure and HLA in healthy donors. Study results and limitations: A prior analysis recorded that most TCR beta V segments were productive about 87% or about 30% of the time. Sequencing probably produced one cluster of sequence variants that were highly shared.

A word on this clone: Its antigen is still unknown.

While unrecorded immune exposures were likely, the donors were nominally healthy when sampled. The PCR made use of 60 Vbeta and 13 Jbeta primers. Repertoires were generated with immunoSEQ multiplex PCR, while TCRdb's copy carries only in-frame clones and drops some. The repertoire holds around 130,000 clones, with about 76% as singletons. Trimming took off 5 bases at V and 5 bases at J, with 8 bases between the two ends. The length of the CDR3 is 12 residues. Per germline, CDR1 LNHDA and CDR2 SQIVND (reference sequence). The genes are TRBV19 and TRBJ2-3, with D uncertain. The TCR sequence derives from a man aged 40-49 years in good health and CMV-seropositive. The sequencing sample was made of PBMCs. Here the CDR3 reads CASSFLLDTQYF. The DNA of the CDR3 is TGTGCCAGTAGTTTCTTGTTAGATACGCAGTATTTT.